This is a list of T cell receptor beta chains from one sample in a study of molecular identifiers for immune sequencing clone quantification. TCRdb redid the calling of the PCR reads with MiXCR, one entry per CDR3 protein. Of approximately 97,000 distinct CDR3 sequences in the sample, 20% to 25% were seen once. The sample consisted of naive CD8+ T cells from blood, with Jurkat cell RNA spiked in. These receptors came from a human donor in good health. Some libraries in this study had Jurkat cell RNA spiked in. Both conserved end residues are part of each CDR3. Each record gives: clone size, J gene, V gene, D gene, CDR3 DNA, CDR3 protein. D genes are given only for firm matches. A clone size is listed for some rows: how often the clone was seen (once, few, many), or a class if it is expanded.

>.|TRBJ2-7|TRBV11-2|.
TGTGCCAGCAGCTTAGAAGACGGGTACGAGCAGTACTTC
CASSLEDGYEQYF
>many|TRBJ2-3|TRBV20-1|TRBD1
TGCAGTGCTAGCCTCACAGGGGGCCCCCCCACAGATACGCAGTATTTT
CSASLTGGPPTDTQYF
>many|TRBJ1-4|TRBV10-3|.
TGTGCCATCAGTGAGACCTCCGGAGTCGAAAAACTGTTTTTT
CAISETSGVEKLFF
>many|TRBJ1-5|TRBV3-1|TRBD1
TGTGCCAGCGACAGGGACCATCAGCCCCAGCATTTT
CASDRDHQPQHF
>.|TRBJ2-3|TRBV6-2/TRBV6-3|TRBD2
TGTGCCAGCAGAACTAGCGATCTCCCAGATACGCAGTATTTT
CASRTSDLPDTQYF
>.|TRBJ2-7|TRBV19|TRBD1
TGTGCCAGTAGTACCCCCGACAGGGTGGGCTACGAGCAGTACTTC
CASSTPDRVGYEQYF
>.|TRBJ2-1|TRBV7-9|TRBD2
TGTGCCAGCAGCTCGAATAGCGGGGGGGCGGGTGAGCAGTTCTTC
CASSSNSGGAGEQFF
>.|TRBJ1-4|TRBV15|.
TGTGCCACCAGCAGGACAGTAAATAATGAAAAACTGTGTTTT
CATSRTVNNEKLCF
>.|TRBJ1-4|TRBV29-1|TRBD1
TGCAGCGTGGGGGACAGACTATCTGAAAAACTGTTTTTT
CSVGDRLSEKLFF
>.|TRBJ2-1|TRBV7-6|TRBD2
TGTGCCAGCAGCCCATTTAGCGGGAGTCGAACCAATGAGCAGTTCTTC
CASSPFSGSRTNEQFF
>many|TRBJ1-1|TRBV20-1|.
TGCAGTGCTAGACACAGGGATGTGGCTGAAGCTTTCTTT
CSARHRDVAEAFF
>many|TRBJ2-3|TRBV6-1|.
TGTGCCAGCAGCTATCTAGGTCGCGGCACAGATACGCAGTATTTT
CASSYLGRGTDTQYF
>few|TRBJ2-2|TRBV4-1|.
TGCGCCAGCAGCCAGGGGGGCGCACCGGGGGAGCTGTTTTTT
CASSQGGAPGELFF
>few|TRBJ2-7|TRBV3-1|.
TGTGCCAGCAGCCGGGAGGAGGGTAAAATCGACGAGCAGTACTTC
CASSREEGKIDEQYF
>many|TRBJ2-7|TRBV2|.
TGTGCCAGCAGTGAGTGGGTTAGCTCCTACGAGCAGTACTTC
CASSEWVSSYEQYF
>many|TRBJ2-7|TRBV28|TRBD2
TGTGCCAGCAGTTCGGGACTAGCGGGGAACTCCTACGAGCAGTACTTC
CASSSGLAGNSYEQYF
>many|TRBJ2-3|TRBV6-2/TRBV6-3|.
TGTGCCAGCAGTAACCCTCAACTAGACAGCACAGATACGCAGTATTTT
CASSNPQLDSTDTQYF
>many|TRBJ2-7|TRBV4-1|.
TGCGCCAGCAGCCAAGCCCCGGCGACAGACTCCTACGAGCAGTACTTC
CASSQAPATDSYEQYF
>.|TRBJ2-7|TRBV27|TRBD1
TGTGCCAGCAGCTTGACAGGGTTCGGCGAGCAGTACTTC
CASSLTGFGEQYF
>many|TRBJ2-1|TRBV5-4|TRBD2
TGTGCCAGCAGTCTTGCAGCGGGAGGGCCTGGGTTCTTC
CASSLAAGGPGFF
>many|TRBJ2-1|TRBV4-3|.
TGCGCCAGCAGCCAAGAGGTTCGCAGGGGGGGGGGCAATGAGCAGTTCTTC
CASSQEVRRGGGNEQFF
>many|TRBJ2-1|TRBV4-3|.
TGCGCCAGCAGCCAAGATCGAGCGGACCCTTACAATGAGCAGTTCTTC
CASSQDRADPYNEQFF
>.|TRBJ2-7|TRBV11-3|.
TGTGCCAGCAGCACGCGGGACACAGGGAACCCATACGAGCAGTACTTC
CASSTRDTGNPYEQYF
>.|TRBJ1-1|TRBV5-1|.
TGCGCCAGCAGCTTGGTTGGGGGTGACACTGAAGCTTTCTTT
CASSLVGGDTEAFF
>many|TRBJ2-3|TRBV5-1|.
TGCGCCAGCAGCCCGGGGACCGCCAGCACAGATACGCAGTATTTT
CASSPGTASTDTQYF
>many|TRBJ1-1|TRBV12-3/TRBV12-4|.
TGTGCCAGCAGTCCCGGTAGGGGCCGATCTGAAGCTTTCTTT
CASSPGRGRSEAFF
>.|TRBJ1-1|TRBV27|.
TGTGCCAGCAGGGGGGTTGGAGTCGCAAACACTGAAGCTTTCTTT
CASRGVGVANTEAFF
>few|TRBJ2-7|TRBV7-9|.
TGTGCCAGCAGCCTGCACCGGGGGTCCAAGGACTGGAGGGAATACGAGCAGTACTTC
CASSLHRGSKDWREYEQYF
>many|TRBJ2-7|TRBV27|TRBD1
TGTGCCAGCGGTGGGACAGAGTACGAGCAGTACTTC
CASGGTEYEQYF
>many|TRBJ2-4|TRBV6-5|.
TGTGCCAGCAGCCCGCTAAGCGAAGCCAAAAACATTCAGTACTTC
CASSPLSEAKNIQYF
>many|TRBJ2-5|TRBV7-9|TRBD1
TGTGCCAGCAGCACCACAGGGGCGCGCGCGGAGACCCAGTACTTC
CASSTTGARAETQYF
>many|TRBJ2-7|TRBV5-1|TRBD1
TGCGCCAGCAGCTTGGGGGACAGACGAGAGTTC
CASSLGDRREF
>few|TRBJ1-5|TRBV7-8|.
TGTGCCAGCAGCTTAATTTTCGGGATAGAGACTCGGAATCAGCCCCCGCATTTT
CASSLIFGIETRNQPPHF
>many|TRBJ2-1|TRBV30|.
TGTGCCTGGAGTGTAATAGGGTCTGAGCAGTTCTTC
CAWSVIGSEQFF
>many|TRBJ2-1|TRBV30|.
TGTGCCTGGAGTGTAGGAGGGGGCGAAAAGAAGTTCTTC
CAWSVGGGEKKFF
>.|TRBJ2-7|TRBV27|TRBD2
TGTGCCAGTGCGATGGGCGGGAGCCGGAACGAGCAGTACTTC
CASAMGGSRNEQYF
>many|TRBJ2-3|TRBV4-2|.
TGTGCCAGCAGCCAAGACAGCCTTGCAGAAATTTCTAGCACAGATACGCAGTATTTT
CASSQDSLAEISSTDTQYF
>many|TRBJ2-3|TRBV7-6|TRBD2
TGTGCCAGCAGGGTTACTAGCGGGGGGCCGTTAACTAGCACAGATACGCAGTATTTT
CASRVTSGGPLTSTDTQYF
>few|TRBJ1-2|TRBV14|.
TGTGCCATCAGCCAAGTCCGGGGTTGGCCCTATGGCTACACCTTC
CAISQVRGWPYGYTF
>many|TRBJ2-7|TRBV7-2|TRBD2
TGTGCCAGCAGCTCGGGACTAGCGATCTACGAGCAGTACTTC
CASSSGLAIYEQYF
>many|TRBJ2-2|TRBV5-1|.
TGCGCCATCCGCTCCCGCGAGAACACCGGGGAGCTGTTTTTT
CAIRSRENTGELFF
>.|TRBJ2-1|TRBV27|TRBD2
TGTGCCCGCCGTCCCCGGCTAGCGGGAGAACCCTACAATGAGCAGTTCTTC
CARRPRLAGEPYNEQFF
>many|TRBJ2-7|TRBV4-3|TRBD2
TGCGCCAGCAGCCAAGAAACTAGCGGGACCTACGAGCAGTACTTC
CASSQETSGTYEQYF
>many|TRBJ1-6|TRBV6-6|.
TGTGCCAGCAGTTACGGCAGGGAGGTTTCACCCCTCCACTTT
CASSYGREVSPLHF